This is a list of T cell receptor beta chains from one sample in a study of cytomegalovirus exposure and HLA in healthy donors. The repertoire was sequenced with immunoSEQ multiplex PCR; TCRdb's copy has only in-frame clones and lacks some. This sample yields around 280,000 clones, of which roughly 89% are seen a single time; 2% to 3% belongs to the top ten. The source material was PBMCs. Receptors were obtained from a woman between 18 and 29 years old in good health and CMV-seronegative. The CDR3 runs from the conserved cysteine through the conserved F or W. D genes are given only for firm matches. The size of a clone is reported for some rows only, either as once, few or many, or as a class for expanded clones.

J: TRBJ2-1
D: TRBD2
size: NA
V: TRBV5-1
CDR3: CASMGEWAGGETGNEQFF
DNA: TGCGCCAGCATGGGCGAGTGGGCCGGGGGGGAGACGGGAAATGAGCAGTTCTTC

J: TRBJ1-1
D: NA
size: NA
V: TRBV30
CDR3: CAWRGAKNTEAFF
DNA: TGTGCCTGGAGGGGGGCGAAGAACACTGAAGCTTTCTTT

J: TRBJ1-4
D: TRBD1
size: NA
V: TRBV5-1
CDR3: CASSWTGQEKLFF
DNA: TGCGCCAGCAGCTGGACAGGTCAAGAAAAACTGTTTTTT

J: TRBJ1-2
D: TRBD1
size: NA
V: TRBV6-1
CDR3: CASSEGQGAGGYTF
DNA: TGTGCCAGCAGTGAAGGACAGGGGGCGGGTGGCTACACCTTC

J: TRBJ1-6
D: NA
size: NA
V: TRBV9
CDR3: CASSVDSRVNSPLHF
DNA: TGTGCCAGCAGCGTAGACTCCAGGGTAAATTCACCCCTCCACTTT

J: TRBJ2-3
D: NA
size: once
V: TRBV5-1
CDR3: CASSLVGGPTDTQYF
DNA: TGCGCCAGCAGCTTGGTGGGGGGACCCACAGATACGCAGTATTTT

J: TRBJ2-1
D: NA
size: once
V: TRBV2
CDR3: CASSHPQEGVYNEQFF
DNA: TGTGCCAGCAGTCACCCCCAAGAGGGAGTCTACAATGAGCAGTTCTTC

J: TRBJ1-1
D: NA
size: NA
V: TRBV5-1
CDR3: CASSLSLLNTEAFF
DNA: TGCGCCAGCAGCTTGTCTCTGTTGAACACTGAAGCTTTCTTT

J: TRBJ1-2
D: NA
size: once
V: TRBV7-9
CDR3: CASSRDSPYGYTF
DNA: TGTGCCAGCAGCCGCGACAGCCCCTATGGCTACACCTTC

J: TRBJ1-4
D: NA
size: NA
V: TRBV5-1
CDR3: CASSLDPGTTNEKLFF
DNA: TGCGCCAGCAGCTTGGATCCGGGTACGACTAATGAAAAACTGTTTTTT

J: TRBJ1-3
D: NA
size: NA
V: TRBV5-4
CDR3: CASSSGGVYSGNTIYF
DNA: TGTGCCAGCAGCTCCGGGGGAGTCTACTCTGGAAACACCATATATTTT

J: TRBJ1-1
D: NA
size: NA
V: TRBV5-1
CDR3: CASSWQGGCEAFF
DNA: TGCGCCAGCAGCTGGCAGGGTGGGTGCGAAGCTTTCTTT

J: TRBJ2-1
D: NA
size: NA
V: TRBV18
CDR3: CASSPSVSGLPGNEQFF
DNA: TGTGCCAGCTCACCGTCAGTATCAGGGCTACCCGGCAATGAGCAGTTCTTC

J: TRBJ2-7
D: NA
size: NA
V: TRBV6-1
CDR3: CASSSSVGVAYEQYF
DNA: TGTGCCAGCAGCTCGTCAGTAGGGGTAGCCTACGAGCAGTACTTC

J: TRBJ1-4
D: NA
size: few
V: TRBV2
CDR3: CASSDPRSATNEKLFF
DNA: TGTGCCAGCAGTGATCCCAGGTCCGCAACTAATGAAAAACTGTTTTTT

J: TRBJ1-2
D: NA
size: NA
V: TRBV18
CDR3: CASSTGQSYGYTF
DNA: TGTGCCAGCTCAACCGGACAGTCCTATGGCTACACCTTC

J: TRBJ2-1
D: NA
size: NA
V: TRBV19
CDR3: CASNNNLNNEQFF
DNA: TGTGCCAGTAACAATAATTTGAACAATGAGCAGTTCTTC

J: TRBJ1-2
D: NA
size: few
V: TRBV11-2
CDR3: CASSLAGGYTF
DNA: TGTGCCAGCAGCCTCGCAGGGGGCTACACCTTC

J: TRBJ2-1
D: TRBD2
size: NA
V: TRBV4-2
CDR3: CASSQDDFGGSTYNEQFF
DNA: TGTGCCAGCAGCCAAGATGATTTCGGGGGGTCCACCTACAATGAGCAGTTCTTC

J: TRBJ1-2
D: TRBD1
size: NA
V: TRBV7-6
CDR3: CASSLRFLGQGFPNSNGYTF
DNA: TGTGCCAGCAGCTTACGGTTTCTTGGACAGGGGTTCCCCAACTCGAATGGCTACACCTTC

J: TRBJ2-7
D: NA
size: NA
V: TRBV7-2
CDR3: CASSPSGIVYEQYF
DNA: TGTGCCAGCAGCCCCTCAGGGATCGTCTACGAGCAGTACTTC

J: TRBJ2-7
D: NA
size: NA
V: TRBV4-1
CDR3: CASSLPFGDEQYF
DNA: TGCGCCAGCAGCCTCCCCTTCGGGGACGAGCAGTACTTC